The clone carrying this T cell receptor beta chain was seen many times. This specimen belongs to a study of neurological immune-mediated disorders. Germline CDR1 SGDLS, CDR2 YYNGEE. There are 15 residues in the CDR3. V dropped 3 bases and J dropped 3; count of bases not matched to a gene: 3. MiXCR, applied by TCRdb to the 5' RACE reads, yields one record per CDR3 protein. The sample lists tens of thousands of distinct CDR3 sequences; about 14% were seen once. The TCR comes from a woman aged 45-60 years in good health. This chain joins TRBV9 and TRBJ2-1; 10 positions match TRBD1. The source material was PBMCs. This CDR3 is CASSAGTGVYNEQFF. The CDR3 DNA follows: TGTGCCAGCAGCGCCGGGACAGGGGTCTACAATGAGCAGTTCTTC.